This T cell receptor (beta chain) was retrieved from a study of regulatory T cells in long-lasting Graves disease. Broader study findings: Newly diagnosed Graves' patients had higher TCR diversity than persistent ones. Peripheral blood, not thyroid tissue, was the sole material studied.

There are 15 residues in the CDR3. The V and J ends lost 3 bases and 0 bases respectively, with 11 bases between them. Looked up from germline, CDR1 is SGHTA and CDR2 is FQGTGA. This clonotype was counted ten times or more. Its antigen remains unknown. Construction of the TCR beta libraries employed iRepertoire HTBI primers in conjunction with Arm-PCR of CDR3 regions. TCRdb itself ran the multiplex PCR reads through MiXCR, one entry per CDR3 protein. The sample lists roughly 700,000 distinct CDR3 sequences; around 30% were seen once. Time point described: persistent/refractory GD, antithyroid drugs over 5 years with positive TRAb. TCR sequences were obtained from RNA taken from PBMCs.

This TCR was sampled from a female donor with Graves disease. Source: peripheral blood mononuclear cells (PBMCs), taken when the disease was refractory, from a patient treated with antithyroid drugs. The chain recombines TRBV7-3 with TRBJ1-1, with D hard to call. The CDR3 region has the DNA TGTGCCAGCAGCTTGACGGGGAACATGAACACTGAAGCTTTCTTT. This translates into CASSLTGNMNTEAFF. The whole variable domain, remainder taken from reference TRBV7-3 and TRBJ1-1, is GAGVSQTPSNKVTEKGKYVELRCDPISGHTALYWYRQSLGQGPEFLIYFQGTGAADDSGLPNDRFFAVRPEGSVSTLKIQRTERGDSAVYLCASSLTGNMNTEAFFGQGTRLTVV.